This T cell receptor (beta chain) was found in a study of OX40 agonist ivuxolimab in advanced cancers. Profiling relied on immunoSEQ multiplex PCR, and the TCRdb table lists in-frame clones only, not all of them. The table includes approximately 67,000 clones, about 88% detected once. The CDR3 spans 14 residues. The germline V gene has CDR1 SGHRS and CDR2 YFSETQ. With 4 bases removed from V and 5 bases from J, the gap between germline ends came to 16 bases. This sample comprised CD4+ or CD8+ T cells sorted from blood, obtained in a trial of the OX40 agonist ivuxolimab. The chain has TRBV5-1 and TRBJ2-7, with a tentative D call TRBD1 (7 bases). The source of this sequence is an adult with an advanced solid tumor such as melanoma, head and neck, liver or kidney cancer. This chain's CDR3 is CASSPNTGEDEQYF. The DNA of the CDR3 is TGCGCCAGCAGCCCCAACACAGGGGAGGACGAGCAGTACTTC.